This T cell receptor (beta chain) emerged from a study of T cell changes during pregnancy in multiple sclerosis. TCRdb's table, derived via immunoSEQ multiplex PCR, lists solely in-frame clones and lacks some. Of roughly 87,000 clones in the sample, just under 95% were seen once. The CDR3 loop spans 20 amino acids. Trimming left V 1 base short and J 6 bases short, with 28 bases between. Germline V gene sequence: CDR1 MNHNS, CDR2 SASEGT. The chain couples TRBV6-1 to TRBJ1-5; D might be TRBD1 (6 bases). This material consisted of peripheral blood, taken in the third trimester of pregnancy. This receptor was identified in a female donor in good health, enrolled as a control in a pregnancy study. The CDR3 region has the DNA TGTGCCAGCAGTGAAGATAGGACGGGTTATAACAGGGTGGGTTTTCAGCCCCAGCATTTT. Amino acid sequence: CASSEDRTGYNRVGFQPQHF.